This T cell receptor beta chain was profiled in a study of OX40 agonist ivuxolimab in advanced cancers. Study in general: Dosing consisted of intravenous ivuxolimab at 0.01 to 10 mg/kg every 2 weeks. There were three patients with partial responses, one having hepatocellular carcinoma and two cutaneous melanoma.

From germline, CDR1 is LNHDA and CDR2 SQIVND (reference sequence). The CDR3 extends over 15 amino acids. V was clipped by 5 bases and J by 3 bases, with 16 bases between them. Data came from immunoSEQ multiplex PCR; TCRdb stores just in-frame clones and leaves some out. The sample includes about 73,000 clones, about nine tenths of them seen just once. Systemic immunosuppression or a history of autoimmune disease excluded patients. Blood samples were obtained at baseline, cycle 4 day 1, and cycle 7 day 1. This rearrangement joins TRBV19 to TRBJ1-1; D ambiguous. The specimen was CD4+ or CD8+ T cells sorted from blood, collected in a trial of the OX40 agonist ivuxolimab. The sequence was collected from an adult with an advanced solid tumor such as melanoma, head and neck, liver or kidney cancer. The CDR3 sequence: CASSSPGRGDTEAFF. CDR3 DNA sequence: TGTGCCAGTAGTTCCCCCGGGCGTGGGGACACTGAAGCTTTCTTT. Supplemented by reference TRBV19 and TRBJ1-1, the full variable domain reads DGGITQSPKYLFRKEGQNVTLSCEQNLNHDAMYWYRQDPGQGLRLIYYSQIVNDFQKGDIAEGYSVSREKKESFPLTVTSAQKNPTAFYLCASSSPGRGDTEAFFGQGTRLTVV.